The 13 T cell receptor beta chains listed next were all sequenced from one sample in a study of beta chain features in type 1 diabetes. The isolated RNA, all of it, was reverse transcribed, so expressed TCRB transcripts were what got sequenced. TCRdb's table, derived via immunoSEQ multiplex PCR, lists solely in-frame clones and lacks some. The sample contains just over 450,000 clones, approximately 30% of which appear only once. The sample comprised naive CD4+ T cells from blood. The receptors stem from a man between 18 and 35 years old in good health.

This chain connects TRBV7-2 to TRBJ1-5; D is possibly TRBD1 (6 bases). The CDR3 runs to 13 residues. The germline CDR1 and CDR2 sequences are SGHTA and FQGNSA. V lost 0 bases, J lost 7 bases, and 7 bases lay in between. In DNA form, the CDR3 reads TGTGCCAGCAGCTTAGCGCAGGGGCAGCCCCAGCATTTT. Protein: CASSLAQGQPQHF.

This clone was counted only a few times. This chain connects TRBV7-2 to TRBJ2-7, with a possible D match to TRBD2 (6 bases). V was pared by 1 base and J by 1 base, with 11 bases between. CDR1 and CDR2 from the germline V gene are SGHTA and FQGNSA. CDR3 length: 15 amino acids. CDR3 sequence reads: CASSLVGSGSYEQYF. CDR3 bases: TGTGCCAGCAGCTTAGTAGGTAGCGGATCCTACGAGCAGTACTTC.

This clone occurred a few times. The chain recombines TRBV9 with TRBJ2-3; 7 nucleotides line up with TRBD2. Germline V CDR1 and CDR2: SGDLS, YYNGEE. With V trimmed by 3 bases and J by 0 bases, 4 bases remained unmatched. The CDR3 consists of 15 residues. CDR3 residues: CASSARGDSTDTQYF. Here the CDR3 DNA reads TGTGCCAGCAGCGCCCGGGGGGATAGCACAGATACGCAGTATTTT. Using reference TRBV9 and TRBJ2-3 for the parts outside the CDR3, the full variable domain is DSGVTQTPKHLITATGQRVTLRCSPRSGDLSVYWYQQSLDQGLQFLIQYYNGEERAKGNILERFSAQQFPDLHSELNLSSLELGDSALYFCASSARGDSTDTQYFGPGTRLTVL.

The J gene is TRBJ2-7, the V gene TRBV18; a weak D match, TRBD1 (6 bases). The CDR3 has 15 amino acids. Germline-derived CDR1 and CDR2 are KGHSH and LQKENI. Trimming took off 0 bases at V and 3 bases at J, with 12 bases between the two ends. The CDR3 is CASSPPDSLGYEQYF. CDR3 bases: TGTGCCAGCTCACCACCGGACAGTTTGGGCTACGAGCAGTACTTC.

This clone was seen more than once but under ten times. CDR3 in DNA: TGTGCCAGCAGTTACCATGCCAGGGTTAGCACAGATACGCAGTATTTT. Translated: CASSYHARVSTDTQYF. V and J are TRBV6-6 and TRBJ2-3, with D tentatively TRBD1 (5 bases). This CDR3 region has 16 residues. CDR1 and CDR2 from the germline V gene are MNHNY and SVGAGI (reference sequence). V was clipped by 2 bases and J by 0 bases, with 12 bases between them.

This clone was found a few times. The rearrangement joins TRBV5-4 to TRBJ2-3; tentatively, D is TRBD1 (5 bases). This CDR3 comprises 14 residues. Germline V gene data show CDR1 as SGHNT and CDR2 as YYREEE (reference sequence). Trimming took off 3 bases at V and 2 bases at J, with 10 bases between the two ends. The CDR3 region is CASSSGHYTDTQYF. CDR3 sequence (DNA): TGTGCCAGCAGCTCCGGACATTACACAGATACGCAGTATTTT. Based on the CDR3 plus reference TRBV5-4 and TRBJ2-3, the full variable domain is ETGVTQSPTHLIKTRGQQVTLRCSSQSGHNTVSWYQQALGQGPQFIFQYYREEENGRGNFPPRFSGLQFPNYSSELNVNALELDDSALYLCASSSGHYTDTQYFGPGTRLTVL.

V usage is TRBV29-1 and J usage is TRBJ1-4; D unclear. CDR3 size: 12 residues. Germline V gives CDR1 SQVTM, CDR2 ANQGSEA. V was trimmed by 7 bases and J by 5 bases, leaving 11 bases between them. This chain's CDR3 is CSASWSNEKLFF. CDR3 DNA: TGCAGCGCTAGTTGGTCGAATGAAAAACTGTTTTTT.

The chain has TRBV28 and TRBJ2-7; 10 nucleotides match TRBD2. The CDR3 has 15 amino acids. Trimming took 5 bases from V and 2 from J; bases not matched to a gene: 6. The germline V gene has CDR1 MDHEN and CDR2 SYDVKM. The CDR3 DNA reads as TGTGCCAGCAGTCCCGGACTAGCGGCTCCCTACGAGCAGTACTTC. Translation: CASSPGLAAPYEQYF.

The rearrangement uses TRBV29-1 and TRBJ2-2, with 13 bases fitting TRBD2. The CDR3 sequence is 17 residues long. The V gene's germline CDR1 is SQVTM and CDR2 ANQGSEA. The junction had 5 bases not matched to a gene; V was cut back by 4 bases and J by 0 bases. The CDR3 DNA sequence: TGCAGCGTTGGGAGGACTAGCGGGGGTACGAACACCGGGGAGCTGTTTTTT. Translating it yields CSVGRTSGGTNTGELFF.

The chain joins TRBV5-4 to TRBJ2-7; weak D call: TRBD1 (6 bases). CDR3 size: 14 residues. Germline-derived CDR1 and CDR2 are SGHNT and YYREEE (reference sequence). V lost 5 bases and J 2 bases, leaving 14 bases between the germline ends. The CDR3 DNA sequence: TGTGCCAGCAGTATACAGGGTAATCCCTACGAGCAGTACTTC. Protein product: CASSIQGNPYEQYF.

The rearrangement uses TRBV7-2 and TRBJ2-1; TRBD2 matches at 12 bases. CDR3 length: 15 residues. The germline CDR1 and CDR2 sequences are SGHTA and FQGNSA. V gave up 6 bases and J gave up 4 bases; unmatched junction bases: 4. The CDR3 is CASRPGLAGYNEQFF. For the CDR3, the DNA is TGTGCCAGCAGACCCGGACTAGCGGGGTACAATGAGCAGTTCTTC.

This clone came up a few times. The V call is TRBV5-1, the J call TRBJ2-1; no clear D. Trimming stripped 4 bases from V and 3 bases from J, with 8 bases between. Germline CDR1 is SGHRS and CDR2 is YFSETQ. CDR3 length: 13 amino acids. In DNA form, the CDR3 reads TGCGCCAGCAGCGAGCAAGGCTACAATGAGCAGTTCTTC. This gives the protein CASSEQGYNEQFF.

This clone was detected a few times. The chain recombines TRBV28 with TRBJ2-1; D tentatively fits TRBD1 or TRBD2 (6 bases each). CDR1 is MDHEN and CDR2 is SYDVKM in the germline V gene. V was pared by 3 bases and J by 4 bases, with 13 bases between. The CDR3 extends over 15 amino acids. The CDR3 DNA reads as TGTGCCAGCAGTTTTAACAGGGACTTATACAATGAGCAGTTCTTC. It specifies CASSFNRDLYNEQFF.